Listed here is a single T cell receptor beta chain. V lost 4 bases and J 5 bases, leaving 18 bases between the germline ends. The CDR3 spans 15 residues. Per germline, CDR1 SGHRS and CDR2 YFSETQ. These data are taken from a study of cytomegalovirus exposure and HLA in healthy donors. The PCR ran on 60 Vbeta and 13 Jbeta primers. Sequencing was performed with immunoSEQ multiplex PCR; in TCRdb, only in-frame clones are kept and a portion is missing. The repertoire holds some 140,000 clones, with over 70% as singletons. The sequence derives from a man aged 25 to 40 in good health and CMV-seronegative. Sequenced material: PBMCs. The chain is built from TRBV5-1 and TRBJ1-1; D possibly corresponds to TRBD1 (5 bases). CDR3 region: CASSPRGEVETEAFF. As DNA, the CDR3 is TGCGCCAGCAGCCCCCGGGGGGAGGTAGAGACTGAAGCTTTCTTT.